This T cell receptor beta chain was sequenced in a study of human T cells and chemical hapten exposure. About the study: Each week of the roughly 26-week study, patients had diphenylcyclopropenone applied to the scalp.

TCRdb reprocessed the RACE reads with MiXCR, giving one entry per CDR3 protein. The data show tens of thousands of distinct CDR3 sequences, approximately 9.1% seen once. This clonotype was seen a handful of times. Its target is not known. Time point indicated: patch test 1, 2 weeks after DPC sensitization. Treatment: therapeutic diphenylcyclopropenone sensitization with weekly scalp DPC. Study observations and caveats: Significantly more large CDR3 similarity clusters were formed by expanded TCRs than by controls. Alopecia was present in the donors, so their immune response may differ from healthy people's.

The CDR3 has 17 residues. Germline V gene data show CDR1 as MDHEN and CDR2 as SYDVKM. The trim removed 7 bases at V and 3 bases at J, leaving 15 bases unmatched. Sample: whole blood, taken in connection with sensitization to the hapten diphenylcyclopropenone (DPC). The receptor was isolated from a woman between 50 and 59 years old with alopecia areata. Some clones in this sample may be carry-over from other donors' samples. The chain is built from TRBV28 and TRBJ2-7, with 10 bases aligning to TRBD2. The CDR3 is CASTTSGRASPSYEQYF. The CDR3, as DNA: TGTGCCAGCACGACCAGCGGGAGGGCCTCCCCGAGCTACGAGCAGTACTTC.